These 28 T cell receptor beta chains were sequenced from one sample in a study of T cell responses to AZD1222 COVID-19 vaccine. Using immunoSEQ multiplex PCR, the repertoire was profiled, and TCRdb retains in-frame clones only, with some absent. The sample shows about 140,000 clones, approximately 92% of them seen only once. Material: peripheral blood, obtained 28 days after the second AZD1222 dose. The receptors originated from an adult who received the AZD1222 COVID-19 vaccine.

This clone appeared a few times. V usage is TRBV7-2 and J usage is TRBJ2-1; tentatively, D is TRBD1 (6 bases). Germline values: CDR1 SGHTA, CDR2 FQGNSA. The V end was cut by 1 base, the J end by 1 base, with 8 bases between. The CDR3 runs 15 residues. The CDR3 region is CASSLDGQSYNEQFF. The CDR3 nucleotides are TGTGCCAGCAGCTTAGATGGACAGTCCTACAATGAGCAGTTCTTC.

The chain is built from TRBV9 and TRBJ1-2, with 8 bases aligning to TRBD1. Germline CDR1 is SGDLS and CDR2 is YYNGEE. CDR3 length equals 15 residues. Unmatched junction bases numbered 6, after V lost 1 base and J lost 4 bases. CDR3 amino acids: CASSVSRGPGYGYTF. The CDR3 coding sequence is TGTGCCAGCAGCGTAAGCAGGGGGCCGGGCTATGGCTACACCTTC.

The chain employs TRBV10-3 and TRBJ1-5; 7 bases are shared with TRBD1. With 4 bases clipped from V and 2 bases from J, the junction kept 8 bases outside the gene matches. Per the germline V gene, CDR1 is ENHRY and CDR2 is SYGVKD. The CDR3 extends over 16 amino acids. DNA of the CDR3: TGTGCCATCAGTGGGGCAGGGGGTTGGGGCAATCAGCCCCAGCATTTT. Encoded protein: CAISGAGGWGNQPQHF.

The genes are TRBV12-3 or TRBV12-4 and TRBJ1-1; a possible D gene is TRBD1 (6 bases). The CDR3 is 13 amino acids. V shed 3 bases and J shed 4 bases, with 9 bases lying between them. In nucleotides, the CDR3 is TGTGCCAGCAGTTTGGGGGCGCGCACTGAAGCTTTCTTT. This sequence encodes CASSLGARTEAFF.

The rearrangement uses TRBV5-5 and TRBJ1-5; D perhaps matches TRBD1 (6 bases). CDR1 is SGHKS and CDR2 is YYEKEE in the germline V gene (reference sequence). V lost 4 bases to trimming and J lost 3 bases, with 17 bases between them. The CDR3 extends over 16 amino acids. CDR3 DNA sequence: TGTGCCAGCAGCCCCCCCGGGACAAGGACCAATCAGCCCCAGCATTTT. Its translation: CASSPPGTRTNQPQHF.

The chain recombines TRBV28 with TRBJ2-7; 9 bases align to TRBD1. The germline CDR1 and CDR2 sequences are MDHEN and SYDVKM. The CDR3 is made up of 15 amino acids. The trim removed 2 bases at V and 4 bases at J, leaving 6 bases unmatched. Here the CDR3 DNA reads TGTGCCAGCAGTTTAATACAGGGGGCGCGTTACGAGCAGTACTTC. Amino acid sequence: CASSLIQGARYEQYF.

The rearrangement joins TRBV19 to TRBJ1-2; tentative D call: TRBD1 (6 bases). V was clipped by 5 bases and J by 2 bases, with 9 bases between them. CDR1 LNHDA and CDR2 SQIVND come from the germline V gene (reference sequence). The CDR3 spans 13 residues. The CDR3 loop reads CASSQGWNYGYTF. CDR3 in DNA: TGTGCCAGTAGTCAGGGGTGGAACTATGGCTACACCTTC.

The CDR3 nucleotides are TGTGCCACCAGTGAGCAGGCTAGTAGCACAGATACGCAGTATTTT. Amino acid sequence: CATSEQASSTDTQYF. V usage is TRBV24-1 and J usage is TRBJ2-3, with unresolved D. In germline, CDR1 is KGHDR, CDR2 SFDVKD. V lost 4 bases to trimming and J lost 0 bases, with 10 bases between them. The CDR3 length is 15 residues.

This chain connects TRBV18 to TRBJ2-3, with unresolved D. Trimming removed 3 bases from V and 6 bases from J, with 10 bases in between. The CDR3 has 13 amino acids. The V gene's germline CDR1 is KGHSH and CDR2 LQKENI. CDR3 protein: CASSPLSSDTQYF. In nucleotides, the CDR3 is TGTGCCAGCTCACCTCTCTCTTCGGATACGCAGTATTTT.

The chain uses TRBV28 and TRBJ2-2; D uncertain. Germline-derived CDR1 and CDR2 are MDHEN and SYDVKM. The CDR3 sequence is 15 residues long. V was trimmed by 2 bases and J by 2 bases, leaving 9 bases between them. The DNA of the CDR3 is TGTGCCAGCAGTTTAGGGTTTCCAAACACCGGGGAGCTGTTTTTT. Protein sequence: CASSLGFPNTGELFF.

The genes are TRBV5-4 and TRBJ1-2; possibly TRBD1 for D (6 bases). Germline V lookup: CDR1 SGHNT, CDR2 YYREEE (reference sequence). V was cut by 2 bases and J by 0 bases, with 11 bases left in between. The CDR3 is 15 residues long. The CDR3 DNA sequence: TGTGCCAGCAGCTTAAAGCGGACAGCTAACTATGGCTACACCTTC. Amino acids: CASSLKRTANYGYTF.

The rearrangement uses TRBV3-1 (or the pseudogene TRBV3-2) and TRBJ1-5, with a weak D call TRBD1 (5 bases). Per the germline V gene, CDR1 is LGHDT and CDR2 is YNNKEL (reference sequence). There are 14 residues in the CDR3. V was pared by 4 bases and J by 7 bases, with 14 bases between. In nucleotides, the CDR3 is TGTGCCAGCAGCCCCTGGGGGTCGGGGCAGCCCCAGCATTTT. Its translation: CASSPWGSGQPQHF.

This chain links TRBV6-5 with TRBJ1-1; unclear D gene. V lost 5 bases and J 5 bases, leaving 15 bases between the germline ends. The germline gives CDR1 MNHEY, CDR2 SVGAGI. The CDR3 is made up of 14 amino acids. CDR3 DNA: TGTGCCAGCAGTCCGCCCCAGGCCACGACTGAAGCTTTCTTT. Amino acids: CASSPPQATTEAFF.

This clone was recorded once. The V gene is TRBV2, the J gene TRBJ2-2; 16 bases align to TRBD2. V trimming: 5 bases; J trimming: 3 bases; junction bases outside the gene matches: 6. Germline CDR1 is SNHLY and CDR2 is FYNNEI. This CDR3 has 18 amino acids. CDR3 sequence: CASSKGLAGGPYTGELFF. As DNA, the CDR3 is TGTGCCAGCAGTAAGGGACTAGCGGGAGGGCCCTACACCGGGGAGCTGTTTTTT.

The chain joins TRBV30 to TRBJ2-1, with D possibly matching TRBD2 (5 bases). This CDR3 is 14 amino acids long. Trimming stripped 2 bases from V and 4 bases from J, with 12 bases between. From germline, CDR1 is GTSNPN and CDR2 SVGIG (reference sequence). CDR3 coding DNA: TGTGCCTGGAGTAGGAGCGGTACTTACAATGAGCAGTTCTTC. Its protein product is CAWSRSGTYNEQFF. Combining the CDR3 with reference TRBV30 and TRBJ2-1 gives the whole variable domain SQTIHQWPATLVQPVGSPLSLECTVEGTSNPNLYWYRQAAGRGLQLLFYSVGIGQISSEVPQNLSASRPQDRQFILSSKKLLLSDSGFYLCAWSRSGTYNEQFFGPGTRLTVL.

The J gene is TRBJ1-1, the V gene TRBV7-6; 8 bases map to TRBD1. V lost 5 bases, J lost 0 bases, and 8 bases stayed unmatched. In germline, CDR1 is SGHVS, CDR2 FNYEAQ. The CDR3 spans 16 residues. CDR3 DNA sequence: TGTGCCAGCAGCGCCACCGGGACAGGCATGAACACTGAAGCTTTCTTT. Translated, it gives CASSATGTGMNTEAFF.

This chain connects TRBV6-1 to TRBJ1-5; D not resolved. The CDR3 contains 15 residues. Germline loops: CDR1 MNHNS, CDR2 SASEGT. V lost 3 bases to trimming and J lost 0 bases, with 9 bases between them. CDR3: CASSDADYSNQPQHF. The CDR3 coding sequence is TGTGCCAGCAGTGATGCAGACTATAGCAATCAGCCCCAGCATTTT.

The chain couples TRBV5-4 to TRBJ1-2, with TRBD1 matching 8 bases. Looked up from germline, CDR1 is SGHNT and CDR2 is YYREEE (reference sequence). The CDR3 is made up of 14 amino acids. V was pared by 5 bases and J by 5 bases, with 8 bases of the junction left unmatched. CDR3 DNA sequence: TGTGCCAGCAGGGTCTCGGACAGGGCGTATGGCTACACCTTC. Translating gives CASRVSDRAYGYTF.

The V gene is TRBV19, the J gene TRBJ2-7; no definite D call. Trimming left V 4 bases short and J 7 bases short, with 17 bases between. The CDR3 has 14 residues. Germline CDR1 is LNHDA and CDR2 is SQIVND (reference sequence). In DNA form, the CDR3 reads TGTGCCAGTAGTACCGCCTTCGGGCTCAAGGAGCAGTACTTC. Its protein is CASSTAFGLKEQYF.

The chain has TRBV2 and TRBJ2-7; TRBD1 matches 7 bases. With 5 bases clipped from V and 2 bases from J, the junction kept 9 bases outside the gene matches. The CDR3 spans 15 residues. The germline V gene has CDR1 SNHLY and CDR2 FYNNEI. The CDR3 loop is CASSQHDREPYEQYF. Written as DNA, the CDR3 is TGTGCCAGCAGTCAACACGACAGGGAACCCTACGAGCAGTACTTC.

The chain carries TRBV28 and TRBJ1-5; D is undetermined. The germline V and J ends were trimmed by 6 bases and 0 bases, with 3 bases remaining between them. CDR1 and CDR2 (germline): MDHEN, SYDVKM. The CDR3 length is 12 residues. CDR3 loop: CASRYSNQPQHF. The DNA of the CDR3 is TGTGCCAGCAGGTATAGCAATCAGCCCCAGCATTTT.

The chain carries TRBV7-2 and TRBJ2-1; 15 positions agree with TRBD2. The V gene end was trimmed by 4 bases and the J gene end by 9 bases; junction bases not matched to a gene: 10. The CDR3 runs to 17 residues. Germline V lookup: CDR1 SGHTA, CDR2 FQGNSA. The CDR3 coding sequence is TGTGCCAGCAGCTCCAGGGTCGGACTAGCGGGAGGGAGTGAGCAGTTCTTC. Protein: CASSSRVGLAGGSEQFF. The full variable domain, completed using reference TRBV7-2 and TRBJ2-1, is GAGVSQSPSNKVTEKGKDVELRCDPISGHTALYWYRQSLGQGLEFLIYFQGNSAPDKSGLPSDRFSAERTGGSVSTLTIQRTQQEDSAVYLCASSSRVGLAGGSEQFFGPGTRLTVL.

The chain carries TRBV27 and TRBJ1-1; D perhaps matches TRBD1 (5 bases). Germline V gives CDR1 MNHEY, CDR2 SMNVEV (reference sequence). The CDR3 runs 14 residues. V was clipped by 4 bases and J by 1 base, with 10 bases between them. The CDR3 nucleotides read TGTGCCAGCAGTTCGGGACGGTGGAACACTGAAGCTTTCTTT. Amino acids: CASSSGRWNTEAFF.

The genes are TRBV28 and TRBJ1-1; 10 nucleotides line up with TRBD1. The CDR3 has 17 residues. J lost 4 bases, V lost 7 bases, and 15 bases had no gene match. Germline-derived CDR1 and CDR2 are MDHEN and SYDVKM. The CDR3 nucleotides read TGTGCCAGCAATAAGGCACTGGGACAGGGGAAAGGCACTGAAGCTTTCTTT. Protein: CASNKALGQGKGTEAFF.

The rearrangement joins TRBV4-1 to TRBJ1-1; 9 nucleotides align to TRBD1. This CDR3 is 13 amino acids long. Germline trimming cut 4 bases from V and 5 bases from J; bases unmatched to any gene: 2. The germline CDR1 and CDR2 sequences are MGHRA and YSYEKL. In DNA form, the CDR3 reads TGCGCCAGCAGCCCACAGGGGGCGACTGAAGCTTTCTTT. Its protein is CASSPQGATEAFF.

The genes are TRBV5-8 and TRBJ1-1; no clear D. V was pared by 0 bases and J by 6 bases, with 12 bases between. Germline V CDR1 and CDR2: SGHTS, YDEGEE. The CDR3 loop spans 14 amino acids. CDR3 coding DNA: TGTGCCAGCAGCTTGGAGGCATGGTCGCCTGAAGCTTTCTTT. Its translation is CASSLEAWSPEAFF. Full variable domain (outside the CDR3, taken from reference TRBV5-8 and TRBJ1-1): EAGVTQSPTHLIKTRGQQATLRCSPISGHTSVYWYQQALGLGLQFLLWYDEGEERNRGNFPPRFSGRQFPNYSSELNVNALELEDSALYLCASSLEAWSPEAFFGQGTRLTVV.

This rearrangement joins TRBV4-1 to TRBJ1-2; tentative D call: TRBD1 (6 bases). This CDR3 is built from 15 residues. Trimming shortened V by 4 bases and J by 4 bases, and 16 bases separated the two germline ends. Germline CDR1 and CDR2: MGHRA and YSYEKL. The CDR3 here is CASSLGGRGSYGYTF. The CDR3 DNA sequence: TGCGCCAGCAGCCTTGGGGGGCGGGGCTCCTATGGCTACACCTTC.

The CDR3 region is CASSWLAGGEKETQYF. CDR3 DNA: TGTGCCAGCAGTTGGCTAGCGGGAGGTGAGAAAGAGACCCAGTACTTC. The chain has TRBV2 and TRBJ2-5; 11 nucleotides match TRBD2. V gave up 5 bases and J gave up 3 bases; unmatched junction bases: 8. The CDR3 totals 16 residues. Germline CDR1 SNHLY, CDR2 FYNNEI.